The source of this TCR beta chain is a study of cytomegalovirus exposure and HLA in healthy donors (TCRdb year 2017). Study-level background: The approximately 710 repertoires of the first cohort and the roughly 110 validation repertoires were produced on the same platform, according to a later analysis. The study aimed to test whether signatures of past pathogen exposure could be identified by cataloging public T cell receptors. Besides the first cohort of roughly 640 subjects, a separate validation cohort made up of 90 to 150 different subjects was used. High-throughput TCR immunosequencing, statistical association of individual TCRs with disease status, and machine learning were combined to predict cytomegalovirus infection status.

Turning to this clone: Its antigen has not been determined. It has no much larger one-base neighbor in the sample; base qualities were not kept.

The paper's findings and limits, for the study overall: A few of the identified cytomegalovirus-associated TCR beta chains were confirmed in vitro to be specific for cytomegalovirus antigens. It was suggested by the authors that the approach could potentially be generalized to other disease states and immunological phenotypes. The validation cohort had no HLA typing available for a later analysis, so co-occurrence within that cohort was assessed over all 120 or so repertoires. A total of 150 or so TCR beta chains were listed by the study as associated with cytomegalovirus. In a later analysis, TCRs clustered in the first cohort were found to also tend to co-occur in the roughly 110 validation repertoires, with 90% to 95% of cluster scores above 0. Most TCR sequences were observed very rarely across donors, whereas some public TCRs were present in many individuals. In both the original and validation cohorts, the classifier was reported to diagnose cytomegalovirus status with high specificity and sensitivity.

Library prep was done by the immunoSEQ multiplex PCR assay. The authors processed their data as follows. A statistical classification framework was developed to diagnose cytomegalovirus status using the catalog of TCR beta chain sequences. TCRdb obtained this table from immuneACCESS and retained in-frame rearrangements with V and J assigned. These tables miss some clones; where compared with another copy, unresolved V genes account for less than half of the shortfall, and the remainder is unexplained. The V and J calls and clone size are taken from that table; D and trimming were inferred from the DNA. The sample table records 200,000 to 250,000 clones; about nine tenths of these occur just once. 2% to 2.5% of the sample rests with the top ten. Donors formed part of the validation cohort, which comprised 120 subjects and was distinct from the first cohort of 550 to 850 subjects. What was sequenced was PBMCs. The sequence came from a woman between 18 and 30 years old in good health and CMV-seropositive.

The nucleotides are TGTGCCAGCAGCTTAGCTCCGGGACAGGGGTACGAGCAGTACTTC. The translation is CASSLAPGQGYEQYF. The V gene is TRBV11-1 and the J gene is TRBJ2-7; the junction holds 10 bases that match TRBD1. Germline trimming amounts to 0 bases on V and 4 bases on J, with 3 as the count of junction bases outside the gene matches. Per the germline V gene (reference sequence), SGHAT is the CDR1 and FQDESV is the CDR2. The CDR3 measures 15 amino acids from cysteine to phenylalanine. Solely the CDR3 DNA is kept, with 45 bases framed from the first base.